This T cell receptor (beta chain) was identified in a study of human T cells and chemical hapten exposure. Study information: Per-sample variation in TCR yield stemmed mainly from small pooled library volume differences.

Sample time point: patch test 1, 2 weeks after DPC sensitization. Treatment meaning: therapeutic diphenylcyclopropenone sensitization with weekly scalp DPC. At every patch-test visit, blood was drawn before the patch test was applied. The library gave individual cDNA molecules unique molecular identifiers. TCRdb independently ran MiXCR on the RACE reads; one entry per CDR3 protein. The sample contains a few hundred thousand distinct CDR3 sequences, approximately 5.1% of which appear only once. Germline lookup yields CDR1 DFQATT and CDR2 SNEGSKA (reference sequence). The CDR3 length is 14 residues. Concerning this clonotype: Given a much more abundant clone one base away, this may be a read error.

Here the sequenced sample was whole blood, taken in connection with sensitization to the hapten diphenylcyclopropenone (DPC). V is TRBV20-1 and J is TRBJ2-6, with a possible D match to TRBD1 (5 bases). This clonotype was obtained from a woman between 45 and 60 years old with alopecia areata. Some clones in this sample may be carry-over from other donors' samples. CDR3 nucleotides: TGCAGTGCTAGGGACGTCACTGGGGCCAACGTCCTGGCTTTC. It codes for CSARDVTGANVLAF.